This is a list of T cell receptor beta chains from one sample in a study of cytomegalovirus exposure and HLA in healthy donors. TCRdb's table, derived via immunoSEQ multiplex PCR, lists solely in-frame clones and lacks some. The sample has approximately 280,000 clones; 86% are singletons. Input material: PBMCs. The origin of the receptors is a man between 35 and 55 years old in good health and CMV-seropositive. The CDR3 runs from the conserved cysteine through the conserved F or W. The D gene is left open where the match is weak. The size field is filled for only some rows; it gives once, few, many or a size class.

size,D,length,V,J,DNA,CDR3
few,-,14,TRBV5-4,TRBJ1-4,TGTGCCAGCAGCTTGGACAGGATTAATGAAAAACTGTTTTTT,CASSLDRINEKLFF
-,-,14,TRBV5-1,TRBJ2-1,TGCGCCAGCAGCTTGACAGTTACCTACAATGAGCAGTTCTTC,CASSLTVTYNEQFF
-,TRBD1,13,TRBV29-1,TRBJ2-7,TGCAGCGTTGAGAAGGGGGCCTCCTACGAGCAGTACTTC,CSVEKGASYEQYF
once,TRBD2,16,TRBV2,TRBJ2-1,TGTGCCGGCGGGTTTGACGGGCTAGCGGGAGGCAATGAGCAGTTCTTC,CAGGFDGLAGGNEQFF
-,-,13,TRBV27,TRBJ1-1,TGTGCCAGCAGTATGACAGTGAACACTGAAGCTTTCTTT,CASSMTVNTEAFF
-,-,15,TRBV7-9,TRBJ1-1,TGTTCCAGCAGCTTCCAGGCCGATGATGACACTGAAGCTTTCTTT,CSSSFQADDDTEAFF
-,-,13,TRBV7-2,TRBJ2-5,TGTGCCAGCAGCGAGTGGGGCTACGAGACCCAGTACTTC,CASSEWGYETQYF
-,TRBD2,16,TRBV27,TRBJ2-7,TGTGCCAGCAGTTTCAGTGCTAGCGGGAGCTCCTACGAGCAGTACTTC,CASSFSASGSSYEQYF
-,TRBD2,14,TRBV19,TRBJ2-7,TGTGCCAGTAGTAGCGCGGGGGTCTCCTACGAGCAGTACTTC,CASSSAGVSYEQYF
-,TRBD1,15,TRBV28,TRBJ1-5,TGTGCCAGCAGGCCGACAGGGAGAAATAGTCAGCCCCAGCATTTT,CASRPTGRNSQPQHF
-,TRBD2,15,TRBV18,TRBJ2-7,TGTGCCAGCTCACCAACCGGGACTAGCGGCTACGAGCAGTACTTC,CASSPTGTSGYEQYF
-,TRBD1,16,TRBV6-5,TRBJ1-1,TGTGCCAGCAGTTACCCAAGGACAGGGGGGAACACTGAAGCTTTCTTT,CASSYPRTGGNTEAFF
few,TRBD1,15,TRBV2,TRBJ1-5,TGTGCCAGCAGTGGGACAGGGAATAACAATCAGCCCCAGCATTTT,CASSGTGNNNQPQHF
-,TRBD1,15,TRBV7-2,TRBJ2-1,TGTGCCAGCAGCCCGGGACAGGGCCCCTACAATGAGCAGTTCTTC,CASSPGQGPYNEQFF
once,-,16,TRBV19,TRBJ1-1,TGTGCCAGTAGTATAGCGTTCGGGGGGCTGAACACTGAAGCTTTCTTT,CASSIAFGGLNTEAFF
-,TRBD2,13,TRBV11-3,TRBJ2-7,TGTGCCAGCAGCGAGCGGGGGTCCCGCGAGCAGTACTTC,CASSERGSREQYF
-,-,13,TRBV2,TRBJ1-2,TGTGCCAGCAGTTCCGGGACTAACTATGGCTACACCTTC,CASSSGTNYGYTF
-,TRBD1,14,TRBV6-5,TRBJ1-2,TGTGCCAGCAGTACCGGGACAGGAAACTATGGCTACACCTTC,CASSTGTGNYGYTF
few,TRBD1,15,TRBV29-1,TRBJ2-1,TGCAGCGTTGAAGTTTGGGACAGCTCCTACAATGAGCAGTTCTTC,CSVEVWDSSYNEQFF
once,TRBD1,14,TRBV18,TRBJ2-7,TGTGCCAGCTCACCATTGGACAGGGGAAACGAGCAGTACTTC,CASSPLDRGNEQYF
-,-,12,TRBV28,TRBJ1-1,TGTGCCAGCTACGACAGGCGAACTGAAGCTTTCTTT,CASYDRRTEAFF
-,TRBD2,19,TRBV4-1,TRBJ2-4,TGCGCCAGCAGCGCCTACCTTGGGACTAGCGGGATGGGCAAAAACATTCAGTACTTC,CASSAYLGTSGMGKNIQYF
-,TRBD2,15,TRBV18,TRBJ2-3,TGTGCCAGCTCACCGGGACTAGCGGGAACAGATACGCAGTATTTT,CASSPGLAGTDTQYF